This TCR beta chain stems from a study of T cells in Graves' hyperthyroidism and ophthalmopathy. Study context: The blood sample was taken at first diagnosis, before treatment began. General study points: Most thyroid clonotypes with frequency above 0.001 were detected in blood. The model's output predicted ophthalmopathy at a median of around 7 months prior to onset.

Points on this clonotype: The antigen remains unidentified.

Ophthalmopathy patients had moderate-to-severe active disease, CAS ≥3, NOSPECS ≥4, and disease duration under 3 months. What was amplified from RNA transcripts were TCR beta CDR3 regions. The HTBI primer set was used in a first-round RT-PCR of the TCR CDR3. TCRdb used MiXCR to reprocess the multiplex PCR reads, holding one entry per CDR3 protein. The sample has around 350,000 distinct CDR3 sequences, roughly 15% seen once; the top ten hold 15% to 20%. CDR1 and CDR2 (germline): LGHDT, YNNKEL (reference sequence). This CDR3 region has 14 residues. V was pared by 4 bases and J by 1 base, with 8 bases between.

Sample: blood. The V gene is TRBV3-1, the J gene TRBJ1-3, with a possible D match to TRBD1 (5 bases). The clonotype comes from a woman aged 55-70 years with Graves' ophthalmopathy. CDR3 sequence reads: CASSPGMSGNTIYF. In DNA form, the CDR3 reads TGTGCCAGCAGCCCAGGGATGTCTGGAAACACCATATATTTT.